Listed here are 2 T cell receptor beta chains from one sample, sequenced in a study of vaccination and CD4 T cells after COVID-19. At the Johns Hopkins FTIC core, DNA taken from cultured CD4+ T cells was sequenced by way of the Oncomine TCR Beta short-read assay. Researchers extracted genomic DNA from CD4+ T cells that had been cultured. From the PCR reads, TCRdb called clonotypes with MiXCR, one entry per CDR3 protein. Among fewer than 7,000 distinct CDR3 sequences listed, around 35% were seen once. Specified treatment: roughly ten-day PBMC culture with coronavirus spike peptide pools or control peptides (ViraFEST assay). Harvesting of the unexposed donor's CD4+ T cells predated the COVID-19 pandemic (2011-2018). These receptors are not linked to any known antigen. The material sequenced was CD4+ T cells from blood, cultured in vitro. The receptors originated from a human donor in good health.

This clonotype was detected only a few times. The chain joins TRBV2 to TRBJ2-5, with TRBD2 matching over 9 bases. This CDR3 contains 12 residues. J was trimmed by 4 bases and V by 7 bases; bases with no gene match: 1. CDR1 and CDR2 (germline): SNHLY, FYNNEI. For the CDR3, the DNA is TGTGCCAGCATGACTAGCGGAGAGACCCAGTACTTC. Protein: CASMTSGETQYF.

V usage is TRBV4-1 and J usage is TRBJ2-3, with 12 bases identical to TRBD2. The CDR3 contains 15 residues. The trim removed 4 bases at V and 5 bases at J, leaving 4 bases unmatched. CDR1 and CDR2 (germline): MGHRA, YSYEKL. CDR3 region: CASSRLAGEGDTQYF. The CDR3 bases are TGCGCCAGCAGCCGACTAGCGGGAGAGGGAGATACGCAGTATTTT.